The present T cell receptor beta chain was sequenced within a study of blood T cell repertoires in COVID-19 (dated by TCRdb to 2019 to 2021). Some background on the complete study: Samples from collaborators originated in the United States, Italy and Spain and spanned both the acute and convalescent phases of COVID-19. The prospective study material was composed of cDNA or gDNA derived from T cells, B-cell-depleted T cells, or PBMCs. Deeply sampled blood TCRbeta repertoires from subjects exposed to, actively infected with, or recovered from COVID-19 were included in the dataset. The repertoires were released in a freely available public database meant as a resource for research on the immune response to SARS-CoV-2. Samples came from the ongoing ImmuneRACE study (first 160 participants) plus 1,254 subjects from 6 global collaborators. Nearly every sample came with metadata listing a de-identified subject ID, COVID-19 status, age in years and sex. Where HLA class I and class II types were available, the types were taken from metadata supplied by the sample provider, not from assay-based typing. Beyond this particular receptor, the publication reports: The amount of clinical and demographic metadata varied by source and participant and was provided uncurated.

The collaborating institutions used their own protocols to collect whole blood in K2EDTA tubes. For TCRbeta analysis, collaborators shipped samples as frozen whole blood, isolated PBMCs, or DNA extracted from either of those sample types. As regards this clone: Its antigen is currently not known. Base qualities are missing; no much larger clone stands one base away.

The immunoSEQ Assay, a bias-controlled multiplex PCR, was used to amplify TCRbeta CDR3 regions from genomic DNA. Turning to the authors' computational methods: Nucleated cell counts per sample were estimated from amplification of reference gene primers within the assay. Sequence reads were collapsed and filtered to measure the absolute abundance of every unique TCRbeta CDR3 rearrangement. For each sample, productive Simpson clonality was calculated by taking the square root of Simpson's diversity index across productive rearrangements. In TCRdb, the immuneACCESS table is reduced to in-frame sequences with V and J assigned. These tables do not hold every clone; where another copy was compared, an unresolved V gene accounts for under half, and the others remain unexplained. That table gives V, J and clone size, and the DNA gave D and trimming. Within this sample are about 190,000 clones, with 80% to 85% of them counted one time only. The ten largest clones take up 20% of the sample.

The CDR3 holds 12 amino acids from the cysteine to the phenylalanine. The only DNA kept is the CDR3, 36 bases in frame from the first base. Via the germline V gene (reference sequence), CDR1 is LNHDA and CDR2 SQIVND. V sheds 9 bases and J sheds 4 bases, leaving 12 bases between their ends. Sequenced: peripheral blood. This clonotype was obtained from a human donor in a cohort sampled during active COVID-19. Recombination linked TRBV19 to TRBJ1-1; the D segment cannot be called with confidence. Here is the DNA: TGTGCCAGCAGAGACGGACTCACTGAAGCTTTCTTT. Its protein reads: CASRDGLTEAFF.